This T cell receptor (beta chain) originates from a study of Tregs in tolerant kidney transplant recipients. CDR3 size: 12 residues. V was clipped by 0 bases and J by 6 bases, with 5 bases between them. Germline V lookup: CDR1 WNHNN, CDR2 SYGVQD (reference sequence). Thawed PBMCs were FACS-sorted into unstimulated CD4+CD25+CD127- regulatory T cells, CD4+CD25- non-regulatory cells, CD4 and CD8 cells. Clones were read by immunoSEQ multiplex PCR, and TCRdb kept only the in-frame ones, dropping some. The table includes some 250,000 clones, about 80% detected once. This rearrangement joins TRBV10-1 to TRBJ1-2; D is ambiguous. The receptor comes from a human donor in good health. The sample taken for sequencing was CD4+ T cells from blood. CDR3 nucleotides: TGCGCCAGCAGTGAGTCGGGGAATGGCTACACCTTC. Its translation is CASSESGNGYTF.